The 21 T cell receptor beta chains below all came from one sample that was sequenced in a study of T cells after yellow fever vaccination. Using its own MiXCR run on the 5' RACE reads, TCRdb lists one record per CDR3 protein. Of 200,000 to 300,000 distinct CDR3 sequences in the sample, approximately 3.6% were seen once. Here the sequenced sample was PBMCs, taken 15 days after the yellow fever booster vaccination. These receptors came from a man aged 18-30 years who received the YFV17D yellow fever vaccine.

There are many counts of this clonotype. The CDR3 DNA reads TGTGCCAGCAGCTTAGAGCGGGGGGATGTTACCGGGGAGCTGTTTTTT. Protein sequence: CASSLERGDVTGELFF. This sequence joins TRBV7-2 and TRBJ2-2; 9 nucleotides align to TRBD2. V trimming: 1 base; J trimming: 5 bases; junction bases outside the gene matches: 5. Germline CDR1 is SGHTA and CDR2 is FQGNSA. The length of the CDR3 is 16 residues.

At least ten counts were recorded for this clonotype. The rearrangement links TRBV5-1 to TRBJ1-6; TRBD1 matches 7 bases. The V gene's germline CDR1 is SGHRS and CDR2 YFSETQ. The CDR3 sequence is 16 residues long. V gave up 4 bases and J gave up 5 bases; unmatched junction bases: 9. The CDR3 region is CASSLTGGQDNSPLHF. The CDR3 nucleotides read TGCGCCAGCAGCCTCACTGGTGGACAGGATAATTCACCCCTCCACTTT.

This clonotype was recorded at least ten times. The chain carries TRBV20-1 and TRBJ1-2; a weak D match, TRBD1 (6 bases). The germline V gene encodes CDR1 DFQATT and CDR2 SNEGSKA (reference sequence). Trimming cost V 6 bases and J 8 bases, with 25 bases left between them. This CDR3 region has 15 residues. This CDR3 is CSAQDSTGPLGGYTF. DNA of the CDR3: TGCAGTGCCCAAGACTCGACAGGTCCCTTGGGAGGCTACACCTTC.

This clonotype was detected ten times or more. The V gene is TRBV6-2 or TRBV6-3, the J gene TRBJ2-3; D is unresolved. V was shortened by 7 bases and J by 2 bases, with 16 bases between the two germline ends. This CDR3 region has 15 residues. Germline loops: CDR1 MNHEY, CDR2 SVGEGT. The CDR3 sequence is CASTKPTGATDTQYF. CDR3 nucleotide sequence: TGTGCCAGCACTAAACCGACCGGTGCCACAGATACGCAGTATTTT.

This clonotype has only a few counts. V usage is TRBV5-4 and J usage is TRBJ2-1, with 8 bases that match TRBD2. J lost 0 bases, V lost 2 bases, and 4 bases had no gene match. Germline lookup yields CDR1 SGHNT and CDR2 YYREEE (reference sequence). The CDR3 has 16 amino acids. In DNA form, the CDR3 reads TGTGCCAGCAGCTTAGACCGGGGGGGCTCCTACAATGAGCAGTTCTTC. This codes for CASSLDRGGSYNEQFF.

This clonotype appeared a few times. CDR3 in DNA: TGTGCCATCAGTGATTATGGACAGGGCGATGAGCAGTTCTTC. Its protein is CAISDYGQGDEQFF. The chain has TRBV10-3 and TRBJ2-1; 8 nucleotides agree with TRBD1. V was clipped by 3 bases and J by 8 bases; unmatched bases: 6. CDR1 and CDR2 (germline): ENHRY, SYGVKD. The CDR3 is 14 residues long.

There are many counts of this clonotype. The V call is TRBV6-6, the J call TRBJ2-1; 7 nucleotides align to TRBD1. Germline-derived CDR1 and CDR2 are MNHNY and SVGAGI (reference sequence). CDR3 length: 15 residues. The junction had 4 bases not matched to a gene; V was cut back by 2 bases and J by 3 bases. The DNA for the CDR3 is TGTGCCAGCAGTTACAGGGACAGCAGCTACAATGAGCAGTTCTTC. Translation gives CASSYRDSSYNEQFF.

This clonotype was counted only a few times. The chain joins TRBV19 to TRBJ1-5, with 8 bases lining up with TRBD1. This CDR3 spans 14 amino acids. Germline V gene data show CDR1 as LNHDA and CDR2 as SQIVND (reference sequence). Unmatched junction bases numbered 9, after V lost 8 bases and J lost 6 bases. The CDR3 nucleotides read TGTGCCAGTGCGACAGGGGAGTTAGGTCAGCCCCAGCATTTT. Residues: CASATGELGQPQHF.

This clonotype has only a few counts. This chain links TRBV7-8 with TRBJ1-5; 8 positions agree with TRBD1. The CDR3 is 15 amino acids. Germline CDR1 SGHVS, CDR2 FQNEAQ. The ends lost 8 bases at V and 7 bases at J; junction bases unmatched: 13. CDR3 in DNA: TGTGCCAGCTCTCGTGCGGACAGGGCAGGGCAGCCCCAGCATTTT. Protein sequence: CASSRADRAGQPQHF.

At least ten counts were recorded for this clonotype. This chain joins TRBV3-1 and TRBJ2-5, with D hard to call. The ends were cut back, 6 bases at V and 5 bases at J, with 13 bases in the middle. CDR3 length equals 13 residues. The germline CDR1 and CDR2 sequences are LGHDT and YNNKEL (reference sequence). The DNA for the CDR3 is TGTGCCAGCAGTGACCTGGATGGGGAGACCCAGTACTTC. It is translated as CASSDLDGETQYF.

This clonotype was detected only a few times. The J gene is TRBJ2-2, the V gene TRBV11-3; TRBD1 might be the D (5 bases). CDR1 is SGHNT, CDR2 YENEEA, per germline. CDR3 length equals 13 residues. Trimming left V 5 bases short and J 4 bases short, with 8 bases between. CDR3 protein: CASSQGFTGELFF. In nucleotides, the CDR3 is TGTGCCAGCAGCCAGGGATTCACCGGGGAGCTGTTTTTT.

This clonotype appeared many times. The CDR3 reads CASSEGSAYEQYF. The CDR3 DNA reads TGTGCCAGCAGTGAAGGCAGCGCCTACGAGCAGTACTTC. V is TRBV7-3 and J is TRBJ2-7; D not resolved. Germline V CDR1 and CDR2: SGHTA, FQGTGA. The CDR3 consists of 13 residues. Trimming left V 6 bases short and J 2 bases short, with 11 bases between. Complete variable domain (other parts from reference TRBV7-3 and TRBJ2-7): GAGVSQTPSNKVTEKGKYVELRCDPISGHTALYWYRQSLGQGPEFLIYFQGTGAADDSGLPNDRFFAVRPEGSVSTLKIQRTERGDSAVYLCASSEGSAYEQYFGPGTRLTVT.

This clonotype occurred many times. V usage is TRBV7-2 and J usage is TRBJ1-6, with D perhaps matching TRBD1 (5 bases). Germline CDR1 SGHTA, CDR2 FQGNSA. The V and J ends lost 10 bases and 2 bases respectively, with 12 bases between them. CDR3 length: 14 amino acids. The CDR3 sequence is CATGGTTYNSPLHF. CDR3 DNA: TGTGCCACCGGGGGGACCACCTATAATTCACCCCTCCACTTT. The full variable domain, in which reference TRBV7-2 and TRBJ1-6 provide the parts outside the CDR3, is GAGVSQSPSNKVTEKGKDVELRCDPISGHTALYWYRQSLGQGLEFLIYFQGNSAPDKSGLPSDRFSAERTGGSVSTLTIQRTQQEDSAVYLCATGGTTYNSPLHFGNGTRLTVT.

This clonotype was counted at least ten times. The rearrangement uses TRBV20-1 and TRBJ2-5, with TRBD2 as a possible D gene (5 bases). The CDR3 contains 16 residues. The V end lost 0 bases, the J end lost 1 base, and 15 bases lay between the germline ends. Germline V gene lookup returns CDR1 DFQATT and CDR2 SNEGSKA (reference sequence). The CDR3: CSARDSLAAAQETQYF. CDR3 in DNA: TGCAGTGCTAGAGATAGTCTAGCTGCCGCCCAAGAGACCCAGTACTTC.

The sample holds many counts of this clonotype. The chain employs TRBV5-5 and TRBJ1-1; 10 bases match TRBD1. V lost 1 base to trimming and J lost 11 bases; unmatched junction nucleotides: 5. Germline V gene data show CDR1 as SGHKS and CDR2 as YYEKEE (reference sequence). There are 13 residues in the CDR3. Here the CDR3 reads CASSLSMGQGAFF. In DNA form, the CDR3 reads TGTGCCAGCAGCTTGTCCATGGGACAGGGGGCTTTCTTT.

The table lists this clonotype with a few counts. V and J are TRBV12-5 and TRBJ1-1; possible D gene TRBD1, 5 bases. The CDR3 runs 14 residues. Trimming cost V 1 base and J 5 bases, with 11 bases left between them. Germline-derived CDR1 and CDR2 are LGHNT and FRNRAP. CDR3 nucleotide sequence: TGTGCTAGTGGTTTGGAGGGCGGGGGGACTGAAGCTTTCTTT. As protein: CASGLEGGGTEAFF.

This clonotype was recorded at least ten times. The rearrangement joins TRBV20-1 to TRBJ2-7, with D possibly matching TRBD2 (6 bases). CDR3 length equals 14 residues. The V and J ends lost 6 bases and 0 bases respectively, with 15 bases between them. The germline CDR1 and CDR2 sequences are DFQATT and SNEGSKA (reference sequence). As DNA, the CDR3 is TGCAGTGCCCTACCGGGGGAGAGCTCCTACGAGCAGTACTTC. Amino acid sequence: CSALPGESSYEQYF.

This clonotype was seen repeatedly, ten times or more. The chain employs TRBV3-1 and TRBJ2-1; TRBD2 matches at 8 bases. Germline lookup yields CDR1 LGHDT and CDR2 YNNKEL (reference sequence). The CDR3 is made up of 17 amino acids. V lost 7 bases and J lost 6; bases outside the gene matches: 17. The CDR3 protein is CASKSISGTPGFNEQFF. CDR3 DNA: TGTGCCAGCAAGAGTATTAGCGGGACACCGGGTTTCAATGAGCAGTTCTTC.

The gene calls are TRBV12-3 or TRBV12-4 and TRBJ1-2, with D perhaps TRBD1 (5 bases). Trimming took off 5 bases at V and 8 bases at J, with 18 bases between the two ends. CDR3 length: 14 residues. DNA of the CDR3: TGTGCCAGCAGTGCTCAGATAGGGGATAGAGGCTACACCTTC. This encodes CASSAQIGDRGYTF.

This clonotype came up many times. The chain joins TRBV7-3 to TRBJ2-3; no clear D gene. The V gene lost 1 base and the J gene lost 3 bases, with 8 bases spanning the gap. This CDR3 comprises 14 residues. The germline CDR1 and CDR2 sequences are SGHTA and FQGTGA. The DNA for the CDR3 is TGTGCCAGCAGCTTAAACATGGGGACAGATACGCAGTATTTT. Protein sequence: CASSLNMGTDTQYF.

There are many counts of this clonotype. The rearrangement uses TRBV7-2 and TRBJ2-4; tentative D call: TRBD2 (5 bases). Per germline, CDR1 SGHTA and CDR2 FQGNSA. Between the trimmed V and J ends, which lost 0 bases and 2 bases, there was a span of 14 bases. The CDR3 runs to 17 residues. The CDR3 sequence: CASSLAWSGITKNIQYF. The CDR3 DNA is TGTGCCAGCAGCTTAGCGTGGTCGGGGATTACCAAAAACATTCAGTACTTC.